The following is a T cell receptor (beta chain) sequence with its context. The data belong to a study of blood T cell repertoires in COVID-19. TCRdb keeps only in-frame clones here, not all; method: immunoSEQ multiplex PCR. The sample has roughly 700,000 clones, 90% seen once. The receptor was isolated from a woman in her late teens or twenties with acute or convalescent COVID-19. The sequenced sample was peripheral blood.

The CDR3 sequence is CASSFTGYTEAFF. DNA for the CDR3: TGTGCCAGCAGCTTTACGGGTTACACTGAAGCTTTCTTT. The chain has TRBV5-8 and TRBJ1-1; D gene unclear. Germline-derived CDR1 and CDR2 are SGHTS and YDEGEE. The CDR3 is made up of 13 amino acids. Trimming stripped 2 bases from V and 3 bases from J, with 8 bases between.